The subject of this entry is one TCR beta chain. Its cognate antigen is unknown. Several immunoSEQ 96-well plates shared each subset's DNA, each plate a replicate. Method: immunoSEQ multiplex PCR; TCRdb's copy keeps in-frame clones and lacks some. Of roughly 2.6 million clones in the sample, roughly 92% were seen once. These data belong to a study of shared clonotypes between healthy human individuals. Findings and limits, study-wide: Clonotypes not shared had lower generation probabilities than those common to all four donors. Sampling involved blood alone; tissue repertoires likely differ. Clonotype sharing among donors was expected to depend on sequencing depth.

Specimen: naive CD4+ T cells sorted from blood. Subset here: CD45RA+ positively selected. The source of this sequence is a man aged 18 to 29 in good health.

The CDR3 DNA follows: TGTGCCAGCAGCACCAGACAGGGGGCGTTATCTAACTATGGCTACACCTTC. Residues: CASSTRQGALSNYGYTF. The chain couples TRBV5-5 to TRBJ1-2, with 10 bases aligning to TRBD1. The V and J ends lost 4 bases and 0 bases, in that order; junction bases with no gene match: 9. There are 17 residues in the CDR3. Germline loops: CDR1 SGHKS, CDR2 YYEKEE (reference sequence).